This T cell receptor beta chain was obtained from a study of CD8 T cells in Susac syndrome (dated by TCRdb to about 2019). Turning to the overall study: Whether CD8+ T cell activation and differentiation in Susac syndrome was antigen driven was tested using repertoire sequencing. Clonality of the CD8+ T cell repertoire was compared between about a dozen healthy donors, approximately 14 Susac syndrome patients and roughly 16 multiple sclerosis patients.

Peripheral blood CD8+ and CD4+ T cells from healthy donors, Susac syndrome patients and multiple sclerosis patients were profiled using high-throughput TCR beta sequencing. The multiple sclerosis controls were treatment-naive patients whose relapsing-remitting disease, either stable or active, fulfilled the revised McDonald criteria. CD8+ TEMRA cells were enriched by FACS, while bulk CD8+ and CD4+ T cells were purified by magnetic negative isolation. Blood was drawn into EDTA tubes, processed within 24 hours, and PBMCs were isolated by density gradient centrifugation. PBMCs intended for TCR sequencing were cryopreserved in liquid nitrogen and were subsequently thawed in a 37 degrees C water bath. The sorted or isolated CD4+, CD8+ and CD8+ TEMRA cells had a purity of 90% or higher. A word on this clonotype: The antigen it recognizes is unknown. Base qualities are not recorded, but no much larger clone differs from it by a single base.

Trimming leaves V shorter by 1 base and J shorter by 7 bases, with the junction holding 5 bases beyond the gene matches. CDR1 and CDR2 are read off the germline V gene as SQVTM and ANQGSEA. The cysteine opens and the phenylalanine closes a CDR3 of 14 amino acids. Solely the CDR3 DNA is kept, with 42 bases framed from the first base. What the study reported, not specific to this receptor: The number of individuals in the TCR sequencing and HLA analysis was acknowledged as relatively small.

RNA was extracted with the RNeasy kit and about 0.45 to 1 ug was reverse transcribed using random hexamers. The immunoSEQ multiplex PCR assay, covering 54 Vbeta and 13 Jbeta segments, was used to amplify TCR beta CDR3 regions. PCR amplification bias was corrected using a synthetic template baseline for primer optimization and computational correction. As for the original processing: Only productive sequences were kept, with reads annotated to V, D and J genes according to IMGT and analyzed in immunoSEQ Analyzer. To calculate clonality, Shannon entropy was normalized by log2 of the number of productive unique sequences and then subtracted from one. Public and private clones were assessed among the 100 most prevalent clones of each patient and control. Clones were defined as Susac-specific if absent from the healthy and MS cohorts, from more than 900 published viral clones and from other ImmuneACCESS disease sequences. Clones were called with MiXCR by TCRdb after fastp trimmed the public reads at Q25, and only in-frame beta chains were retained. Rows are unified per CDR3 protein, each entry keeping the most common DNA and genes. The V and J calls here are based on TCRdb, not the publication. This sample comprises about 400,000 distinct CDR3 sequences, around 85% of them detected only once. The top ten clonotypes cover approximately 0.11% of the sample.

Sequencing was carried out using CD8+ T cells from PBMCs. The sequence was collected from a human donor with multiple sclerosis. The chain was built from TRBV29-1 and TRBJ2-2; 8 junctional bases match TRBD1. This receptor has the CDR3 CSVEASGGFGELFF. The nucleotides read TGCAGCGTTGAAGCCTCAGGGGGCTTCGGGGAGCTGTTTTTT.